The clone carrying this TCR beta chain appeared many times. The sample's time point: newly diagnosed GD, antithyroid drugs for less than 3 months. PBMCs were the source of the RNA used for TCR sequencing. Trimming pared 0 bases from V and 7 bases from J, leaving 7 bases between. CDR3 length: 13 amino acids. Germline CDR1 and CDR2: SGHAT and FQNNGV. Libraries of TCR beta came from iRepertoire HTBI primers plus Arm-PCR of CDR3 regions. Each CDR3 protein gets one entry after TCRdb re-called the multiplex PCR reads with MiXCR. The sample includes 410,000 or so distinct CDR3 sequences, 14% to 15% of them seen just once. This sample was included in a study of regulatory T cells in long-lasting Graves disease. This sample was also put to use in a study of T cells in Graves' hyperthyroidism and ophthalmopathy.

The gene calls are TRBV11-2 and TRBJ2-1; D gene unclear. The sample was peripheral blood mononuclear cells (PBMCs), taken at new diagnosis, from a patient treated with antithyroid drugs. The receptor was isolated from a woman in her thirties with Graves disease. CDR3 sequence: CASSLDIVNEQFF. CDR3 sequence (DNA): TGTGCCAGCAGCTTAGATATTGTTAATGAGCAGTTCTTC. The variable domain in full, with the rest retrieved from reference TRBV11-2 and TRBJ2-1, is EAGVAQSPRYKIIEKRQSVAFWCNPISGHATLYWYQQILGQGPKLLIQFQNNGVVDDSQLPKDRFSAERLKGVDSTLKIQPAKLEDSAVYLCASSLDIVNEQFFGPGTRLTVL.